The entry that follows covers one T cell receptor (beta chain) sequence. What it recognizes is unknown. CDR1 is DFQATT, CDR2 SNEGSKA, per germline (reference sequence). V lost 6 bases, J lost 7 bases, and 16 bases lay in between. The CDR3 sequence is 13 residues long. The data belong to a study of T-cell memory formation after mild COVID-19. Study background: TCR clusters showed largely donor specificity.

Whole-study results and caveats: SARS-CoV-2 specificity was not confirmed for second-wave clones peaking on day 37. Some SARS-CoV-2-responding clones were already detected in memory before infection. For contracting clones, CD4+ ones sat mainly in CM and EM, CD8+ in EMRA.

Each CDR3 protein gets one entry after TCRdb re-called the 5' RACE reads with MiXCR. The table includes some 180,000 distinct CDR3 sequences, around 18% detected once. This clonotype was obtained from a man between 18 and 29 years old who had mild COVID-19 (a few samples of this study predate the infection). Cell type and time point are not known. The sequenced sample consisted of PBMCs or a T cell subset sorted from them (not recorded which). The chain is built from TRBV20-1 and TRBJ1-5; a possible D gene is TRBD1 (6 bases). The CDR3 DNA reads TGCAGTGCCGCTGGGGGGGCGGAACAGCCCCAGCATTTT. Encoded protein: CSAAGGAEQPQHF.